A selection of T cell receptor beta chains follows, all from one sample in a study of early T cells in non-severe SARS-CoV-2 infection. TCRdb re-derived calls from the 5' RACE reads in MiXCR, one entry per CDR3 protein. The data hold fewer than 80,000 distinct CDR3 sequences, with approximately 8.8% observed a single time. This material consisted of whole blood, taken at baseline. The receptors derive from an adult who was a healthcare worker with PCR-confirmed SARS-CoV-2 infection or an uninfected control (not recorded which). CDR3s include the opening cysteine and the closing phenylalanine or tryptophan. The D gene is left open where the match is weak. A clone size is listed for some rows: how often the clone was seen (once, few, many), or a class if it is expanded.

clone size,J gene,V gene,D gene,CDR3 DNA,CDR3 protein
NA,TRBJ1-1,TRBV6-5,NA,TGTGCCAGCAGACTCCAATACGCCTTGAACACTGAAGCTTTCTTT,CASRLQYALNTEAFF
few,TRBJ1-1,TRBV19,NA,TGTGCCAGTAGTATAGGGCAGTTGAACACTGAAGCTTTCTTT,CASSIGQLNTEAFF
many,TRBJ1-1,TRBV6-2/TRBV6-3,NA,TGTGCCAGCAGTTACATGAGCACTGAAGCTTTCTTT,CASSYMSTEAFF
NA,TRBJ2-2,TRBV5-1,TRBD1,TGCGCCAGCGTACAGGGGAGCGCGAACACCGGGGAGCTGTTTTTT,CASVQGSANTGELFF
NA,TRBJ2-2,TRBV6-5,NA,TGTGCCAGCAGGCCTACTCACACCGGGGAGCTGTTTTTT,CASRPTHTGELFF
NA,TRBJ2-3,TRBV11-2,NA,TGTGCCAGCAGCTTAACGGGTCTCCTCACAGATACGCAGTATTTT,CASSLTGLLTDTQYF
few,TRBJ1-1,TRBV2,NA,TGTGCCAGCAGTGGAGACAGGCGGGAAGCTTTCTTT,CASSGDRREAFF
many,TRBJ2-7,TRBV20-1,NA,TGCAGTGCCCAACAGCCGGGGTTATACGAGCAGTACTTC,CSAQQPGLYEQYF
NA,TRBJ1-2,TRBV9,TRBD1,TGTGCCAGCAGCTCGCGGGACAGACAAATATATGGCTACACCTTC,CASSSRDRQIYGYTF
NA,TRBJ2-1,TRBV15,NA,TGTGCCACCAGCAGAGACACGGCGGGCGGGGCCCGGCAGTTCTTC,CATSRDTAGGARQFF
few,TRBJ1-3,TRBV20-1,NA,TGCAGTGCCCTAGGGACGGGGAACTCTGGAAACACCATATATTTT,CSALGTGNSGNTIYF
many,TRBJ2-5,TRBV5-1,TRBD2,TGCGCCAGCAGCTTGGCCGGAGGACTAGCGGGAGCAGAGACCCAGTACTTC,CASSLAGGLAGAETQYF
few,TRBJ1-4,TRBV29-1,NA,TGCAGCGTTGTAAATGAACTGGAGGCAAATGAAAAACTGTTTTTT,CSVVNELEANEKLFF
few,TRBJ1-2,TRBV7-8,TRBD1,TGTGCCAGCTCGCCAGGGGGGGAGGACTATGGCTACACCTTC,CASSPGGEDYGYTF
once,TRBJ2-3,TRBV7-2,TRBD2,TGTGCCAGCAGCCCGAGGGGACTAGCGGGAGGCGCAGATACGCAGTATTTT,CASSPRGLAGGADTQYF
NA,TRBJ2-6,TRBV6-6,NA,TGTGCCAGCATCATGACGGGGGCGGCCAACGTCCTGACTTTC,CASIMTGAANVLTF
many,TRBJ1-3,TRBV12-3/TRBV12-4,TRBD1,TGTGCCAGCAGGTCACAGGGGAGGCCTGGAAACACCATATATTTT,CASRSQGRPGNTIYF
many,TRBJ2-3,TRBV7-6,TRBD2,TGTGCCAGCAGCGTAGGGGCTAGCGGGATCACAGATACGCAGTATTTT,CASSVGASGITDTQYF
NA,TRBJ2-7,TRBV5-6,TRBD2,TGTGCCAGCAGCTTGTGGGTTGGCGGGAGAGCCTACGAGCAGTACTTC,CASSLWVGGRAYEQYF
many,TRBJ1-4,TRBV7-8,TRBD1,TGTGCCAGCAGCGTAGTTACAGGGGGTAATGAAAAACTGTTTTTT,CASSVVTGGNEKLFF
many,TRBJ2-7,TRBV7-2,NA,TGTGCCAGCAGTCCGGCGGGGTTTGGCTACGAGCAGTACTTC,CASSPAGFGYEQYF
NA,TRBJ1-6,TRBV5-1,TRBD1,TGCGCCAGCAGCTTGGACAGGGGAAATTCACCCCTCCACTTT,CASSLDRGNSPLHF